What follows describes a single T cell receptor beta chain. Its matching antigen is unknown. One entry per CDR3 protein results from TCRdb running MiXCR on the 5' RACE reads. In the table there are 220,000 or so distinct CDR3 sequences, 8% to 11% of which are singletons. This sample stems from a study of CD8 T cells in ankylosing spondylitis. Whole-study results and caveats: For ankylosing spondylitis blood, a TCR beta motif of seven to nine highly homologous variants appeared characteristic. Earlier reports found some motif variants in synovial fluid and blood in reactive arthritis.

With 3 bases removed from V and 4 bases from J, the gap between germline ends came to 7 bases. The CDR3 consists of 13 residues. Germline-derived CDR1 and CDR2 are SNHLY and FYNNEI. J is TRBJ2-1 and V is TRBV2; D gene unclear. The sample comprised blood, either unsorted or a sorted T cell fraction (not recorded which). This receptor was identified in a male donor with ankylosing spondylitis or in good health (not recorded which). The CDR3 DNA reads TGTGCCAGCAGTGACAGCCAGTACAATGAGCAGTTCTTC. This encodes CASSDSQYNEQFF.